This T cell receptor (beta chain) stems from a study of blood T cell repertoires in COVID-19. This CDR3 contains 14 residues. V was clipped by 7 bases and J by 7 bases; unmatched bases: 10. Germline CDR1 reads SEHNR; CDR2 reads FQNEAQ (reference sequence). Some clones are missing from TCRdb's copy, which holds only in-frame ones; the method was immunoSEQ multiplex PCR. The sample consists of 160,000 or so clones, roughly 90% of them appearing once. This clone has a handful of counts. The receptor's source is a woman aged 45 to 65 who had recovered from COVID-19. The source material was PBMCs or T cells enriched from blood (not recorded which). The chain joins TRBV7-9 to TRBJ2-1; 7 bases are a match to TRBD2. CDR3 bases: TGTGCCAGCACTGGACTAGTGAGTCAAAATGAGCAGTTCTTC. It is translated as CASTGLVSQNEQFF.